Shown below are 8 T cell receptor beta chains from a single sample sequenced in a study of blood T cells in healthy people across ages. A second PCR, run for roughly 7 to 11 cycles, used a sample-barcoded 5' primer plus a J-beta primer mix. TCRdb re-analysed the 5' RACE reads in MiXCR, keeping a single row per CDR3 protein. The data hold 1.5 million to 2 million distinct CDR3 sequences, with approximately 40% observed a single time. Sequences were obtained from blood. The receptors come from a human donor in good health.

This rearrangement joins TRBV7-2 to TRBJ2-7; TRBD1 matches 12 bases. The CDR3 length is 17 residues. CDR1 and CDR2 from the germline V gene are SGHTA and FQGNSA. The junction had 13 bases not matched to a gene; V was cut back by 6 bases and J by 4 bases. This chain's CDR3 is CASRGDEGTGGIYEQYF. The DNA for the CDR3 is TGTGCCAGCAGAGGGGATGAAGGGACAGGGGGCATTTACGAGCAGTACTTC.

This clonotype appeared a few times. This CDR3 is CASSQDFGEETQYF. As DNA, the CDR3 is TGCGCCAGCAGCCAAGATTTTGGGGAAGAGACCCAGTACTTC. This chain links TRBV4-3 with TRBJ2-5; D is undetermined. This CDR3 region has 14 residues. Trimming left V 0 bases short and J 3 bases short, with 8 bases between. From germline, CDR1 is LGHNA and CDR2 YSLEER.

CDR3 loop: CSALSRNGDEKLFF. CDR3 in DNA: TGCAGTGCCCTCTCAAGGAACGGCGATGAAAAACTGTTTTTT. The chain carries TRBV20-1 and TRBJ1-4; D is undetermined. The CDR3 is 14 amino acids. Germline V gene lookup returns CDR1 DFQATT and CDR2 SNEGSKA (reference sequence). V shed 6 bases and J shed 6 bases, with 17 bases lying between them.

The CDR3 DNA follows: TGCAGCGTTGATCAGGGTGGGGGGAACACTGAAGCTTTCTTT. Its translation is CSVDQGGGNTEAFF. The chain is built from TRBV29-1 and TRBJ1-1; a weak D match, TRBD1 (5 bases). With 3 bases removed from V and 1 base from J, the gap between germline ends came to 12 bases. The CDR3 totals 14 residues. Germline V lookup: CDR1 SQVTM, CDR2 ANQGSEA.

This sequence joins TRBV12-3 or TRBV12-4 and TRBJ1-2; 7 bases align to TRBD1. The CDR3 covers 14 residues. Trimming cost V 6 bases and J 4 bases; bases outside gene matches: 8. The CDR3 nucleotides are TGTGCCAGCAGCCCGACAGGGATGTCCTATGGCTACACCTTC. It codes for CASSPTGMSYGYTF.

This clonotype was counted a few times. The chain links TRBV12-3 or TRBV12-4 to TRBJ1-4, with a tentative D call TRBD1 (6 bases). V lost 7 bases and J 4 bases, leaving 13 bases between the germline ends. The CDR3 extends over 14 amino acids. CDR3 in DNA: TGTGCCAGCACCAACCGAGGGGGTAATGAAAAACTGTTTTTT. Residues: CASTNRGGNEKLFF.

This clonotype appeared a few times. The chain carries TRBV20-1 and TRBJ1-2; no reliable D call. Germline CDR1 reads DFQATT; CDR2 reads SNEGSKA (reference sequence). V was shortened by 2 bases and J by 6 bases, with 13 bases between the two germline ends. This CDR3 spans 13 amino acids. In DNA, the CDR3 is TGCAGTGCTAGACCAATGGAATGGGATGGCTACACCTTC. Its protein is CSARPMEWDGYTF.

This rearrangement joins TRBV6-2 or TRBV6-3 to TRBJ2-6, with 9 bases lining up with TRBD1. The CDR3 runs to 18 residues. Trimming removed 2 bases from V and 2 bases from J; junction bases left unmatched: 7. Germline CDR1 MNHEY, CDR2 SVGEGT. The DNA of the CDR3 is TGTGCCAGCAGTTACGGGACAGGGCACTCAGCTGGGGCCAACGTCCTGACTTTC. Translating it yields CASSYGTGHSAGANVLTF.